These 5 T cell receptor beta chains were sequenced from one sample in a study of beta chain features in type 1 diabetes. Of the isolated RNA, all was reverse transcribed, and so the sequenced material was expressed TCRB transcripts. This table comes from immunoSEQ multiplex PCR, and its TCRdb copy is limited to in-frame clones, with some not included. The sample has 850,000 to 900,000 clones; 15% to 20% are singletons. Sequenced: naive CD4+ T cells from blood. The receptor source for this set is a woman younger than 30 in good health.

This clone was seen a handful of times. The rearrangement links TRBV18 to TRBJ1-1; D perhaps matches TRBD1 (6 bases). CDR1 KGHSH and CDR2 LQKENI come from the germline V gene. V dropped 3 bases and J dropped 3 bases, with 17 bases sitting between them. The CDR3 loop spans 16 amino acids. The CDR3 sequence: CASSPYYGGLDTEAFF. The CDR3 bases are TGTGCCAGCTCACCTTATTATGGGGGCTTGGACACTGAAGCTTTCTTT.

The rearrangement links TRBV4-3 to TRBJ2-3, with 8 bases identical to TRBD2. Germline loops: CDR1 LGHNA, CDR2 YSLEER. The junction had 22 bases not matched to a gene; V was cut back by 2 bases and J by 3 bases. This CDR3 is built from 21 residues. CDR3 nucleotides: TGCGCCAGCAGCCAACAAGACCGGGCTAGGACTCGTAGCGGGGAAACAGATACGCAGTATTTT. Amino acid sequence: CASSQQDRARTRSGETDTQYF.

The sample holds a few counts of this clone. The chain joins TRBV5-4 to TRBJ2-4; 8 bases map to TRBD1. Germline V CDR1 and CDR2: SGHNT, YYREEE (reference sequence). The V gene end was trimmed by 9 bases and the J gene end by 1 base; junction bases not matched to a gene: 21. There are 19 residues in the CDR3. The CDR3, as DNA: TGTGCCACCGAACCCGGGACAGGCTCCCCGAGTAGGGCCAAAAACATTCAGTACTTC. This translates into CATEPGTGSPSRAKNIQYF.

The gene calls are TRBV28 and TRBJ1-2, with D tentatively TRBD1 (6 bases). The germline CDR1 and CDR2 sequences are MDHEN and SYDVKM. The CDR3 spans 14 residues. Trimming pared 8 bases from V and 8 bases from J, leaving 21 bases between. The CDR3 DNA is TGTGCCAGCGTACTCTCTGGGGGCCGCAAGGGCTACACCTTC. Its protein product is CASVLSGGRKGYTF.

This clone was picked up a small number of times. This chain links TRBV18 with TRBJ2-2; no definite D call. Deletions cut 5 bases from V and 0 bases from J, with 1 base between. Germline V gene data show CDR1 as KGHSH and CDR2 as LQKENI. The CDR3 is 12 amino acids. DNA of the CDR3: TGTGCCAGCTCAACGAACACCGGGGAGCTGTTTTTT. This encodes CASSTNTGELFF.